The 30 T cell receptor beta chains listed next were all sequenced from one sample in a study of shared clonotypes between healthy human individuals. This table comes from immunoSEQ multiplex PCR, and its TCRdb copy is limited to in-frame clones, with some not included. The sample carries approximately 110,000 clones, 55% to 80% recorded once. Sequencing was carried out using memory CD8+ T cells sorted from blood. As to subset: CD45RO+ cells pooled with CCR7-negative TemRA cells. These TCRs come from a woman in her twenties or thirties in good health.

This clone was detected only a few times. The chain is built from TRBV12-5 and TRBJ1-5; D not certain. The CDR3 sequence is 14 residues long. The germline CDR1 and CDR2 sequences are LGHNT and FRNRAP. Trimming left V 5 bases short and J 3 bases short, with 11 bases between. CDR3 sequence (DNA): TGTGCTAGTGGTCCCGGAACCAACAATCAGCCCCAGCATTTT. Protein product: CASGPGTNNQPQHF.

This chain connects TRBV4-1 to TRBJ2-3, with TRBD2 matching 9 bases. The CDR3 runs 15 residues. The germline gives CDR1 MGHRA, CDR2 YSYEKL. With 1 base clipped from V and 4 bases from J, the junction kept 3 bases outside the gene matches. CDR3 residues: CASSQGLAGADTQYF. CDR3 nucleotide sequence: TGCGCCAGCAGCCAAGGGTTAGCGGGAGCAGATACGCAGTATTTT.

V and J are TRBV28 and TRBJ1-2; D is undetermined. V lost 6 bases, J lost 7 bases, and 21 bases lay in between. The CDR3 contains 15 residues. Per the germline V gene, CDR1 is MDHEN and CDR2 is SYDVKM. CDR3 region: CASSLGPAHRGGYTF. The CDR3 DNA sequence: TGTGCCAGCAGCCTCGGGCCAGCCCATCGGGGTGGCTACACCTTC.

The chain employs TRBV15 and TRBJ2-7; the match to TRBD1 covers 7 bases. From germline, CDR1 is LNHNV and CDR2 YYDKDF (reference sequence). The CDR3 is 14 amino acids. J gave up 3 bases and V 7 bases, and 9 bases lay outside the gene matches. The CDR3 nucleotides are TGTGCCACCAAGGAGACAGGGTCCGTCTACGAGCAGTACTTC. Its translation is CATKETGSVYEQYF.

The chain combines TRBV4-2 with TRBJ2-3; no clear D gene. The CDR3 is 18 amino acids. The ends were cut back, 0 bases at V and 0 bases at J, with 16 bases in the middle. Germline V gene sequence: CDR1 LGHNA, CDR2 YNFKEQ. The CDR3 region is CASSQDGPASSSTDTQYF. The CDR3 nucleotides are TGTGCCAGCAGCCAAGATGGACCAGCCTCCTCTAGCACAGATACGCAGTATTTT.

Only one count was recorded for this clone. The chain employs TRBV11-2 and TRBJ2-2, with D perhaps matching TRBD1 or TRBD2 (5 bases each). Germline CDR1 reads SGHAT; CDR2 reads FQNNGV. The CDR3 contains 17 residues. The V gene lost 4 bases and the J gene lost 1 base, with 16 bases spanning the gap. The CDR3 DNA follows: TGTGCCAGCAGCTCGACGGGGCGCGAGGTGAACACCGGGGAGCTGTTTTTT. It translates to CASSSTGREVNTGELFF.

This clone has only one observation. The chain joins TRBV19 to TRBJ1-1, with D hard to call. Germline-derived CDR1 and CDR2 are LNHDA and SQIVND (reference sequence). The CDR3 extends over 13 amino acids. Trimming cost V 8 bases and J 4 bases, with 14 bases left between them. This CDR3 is CASPPDWGTEAFF. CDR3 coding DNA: TGTGCCAGTCCCCCAGATTGGGGCACTGAAGCTTTCTTT.

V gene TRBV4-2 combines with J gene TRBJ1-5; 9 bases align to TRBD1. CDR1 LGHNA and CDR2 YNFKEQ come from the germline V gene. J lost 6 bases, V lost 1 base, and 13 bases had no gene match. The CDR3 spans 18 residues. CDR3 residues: CASSQADRGTLPAQPQHF. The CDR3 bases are TGTGCCAGCAGCCAAGCGGACAGGGGAACACTGCCAGCTCAGCCCCAGCATTTT.

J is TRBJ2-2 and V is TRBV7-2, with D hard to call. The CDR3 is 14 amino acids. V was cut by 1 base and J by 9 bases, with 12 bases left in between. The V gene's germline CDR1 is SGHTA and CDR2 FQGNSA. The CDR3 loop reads CASSLGSSSRELFF. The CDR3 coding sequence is TGTGCCAGCAGCTTAGGTTCGAGTTCCCGGGAGCTGTTTTTT.

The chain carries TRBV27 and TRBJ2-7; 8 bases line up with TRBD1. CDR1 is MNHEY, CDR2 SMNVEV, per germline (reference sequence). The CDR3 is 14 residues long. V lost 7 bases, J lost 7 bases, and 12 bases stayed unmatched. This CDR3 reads CASKRQGMLWEQYF. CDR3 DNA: TGTGCCAGCAAGCGACAGGGGATGCTGTGGGAGCAGTACTTC.

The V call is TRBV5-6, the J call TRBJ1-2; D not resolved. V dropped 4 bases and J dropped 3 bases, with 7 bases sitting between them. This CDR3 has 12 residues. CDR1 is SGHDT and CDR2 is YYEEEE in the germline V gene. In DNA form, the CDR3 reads TGTGCCAGCAGCGCTGGAGACTATGGCTACACCTTC. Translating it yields CASSAGDYGYTF.

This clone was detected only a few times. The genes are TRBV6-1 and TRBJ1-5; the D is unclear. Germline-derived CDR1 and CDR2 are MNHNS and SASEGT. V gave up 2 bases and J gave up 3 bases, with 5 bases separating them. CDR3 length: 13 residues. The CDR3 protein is CASSENDNQPQHF. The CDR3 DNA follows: TGTGCCAGCAGTGAAAATGACAATCAGCCCCAGCATTTT.

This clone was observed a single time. The chain's CDR3 is CASSAWSYEQYF. CDR3 DNA: TGTGCCAGCAGTGCCTGGTCCTACGAGCAGTACTTC. The chain combines TRBV2 with TRBJ2-7, with D unresolved. CDR3 length: 12 residues. V lost 4 bases and J 1 base, leaving 5 bases between the germline ends. CDR1 and CDR2 from the germline V gene are SNHLY and FYNNEI.

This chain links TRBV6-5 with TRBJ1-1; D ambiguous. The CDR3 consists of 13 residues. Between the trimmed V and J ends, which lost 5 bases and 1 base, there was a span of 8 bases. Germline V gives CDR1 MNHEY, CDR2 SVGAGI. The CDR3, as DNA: TGTGCCAGCAGTGATCGGGAGAACACTGAAGCTTTCTTT. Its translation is CASSDRENTEAFF.

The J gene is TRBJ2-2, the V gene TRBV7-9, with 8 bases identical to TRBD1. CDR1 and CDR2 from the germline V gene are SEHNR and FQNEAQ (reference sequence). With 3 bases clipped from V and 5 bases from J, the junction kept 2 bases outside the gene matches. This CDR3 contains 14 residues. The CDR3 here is CASSLTGETGELFF. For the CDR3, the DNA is TGTGCCAGCAGCTTGACAGGGGAAACCGGGGAGCTGTTTTTT.

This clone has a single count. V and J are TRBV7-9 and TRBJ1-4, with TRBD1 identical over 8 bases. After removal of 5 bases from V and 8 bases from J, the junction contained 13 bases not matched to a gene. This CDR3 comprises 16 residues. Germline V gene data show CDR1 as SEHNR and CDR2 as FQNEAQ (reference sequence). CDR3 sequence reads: CASSPAAGTGGEKLFF. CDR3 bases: TGTGCCAGCAGCCCCGCGGCCGGGACAGGAGGAGAAAAACTGTTTTTT.

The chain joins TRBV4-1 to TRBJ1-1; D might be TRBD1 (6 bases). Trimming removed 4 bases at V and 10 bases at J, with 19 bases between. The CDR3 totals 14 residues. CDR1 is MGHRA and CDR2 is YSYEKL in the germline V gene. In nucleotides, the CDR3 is TGCGCCAGCAGCCTTCCGGGACATCAGCCGGGAGCTTTCTTT. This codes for CASSLPGHQPGAFF.

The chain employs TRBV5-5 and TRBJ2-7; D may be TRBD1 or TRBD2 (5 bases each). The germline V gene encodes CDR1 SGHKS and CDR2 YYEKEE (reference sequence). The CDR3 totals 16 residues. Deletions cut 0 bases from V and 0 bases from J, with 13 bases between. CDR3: CASSLAEWGRSYEQYF. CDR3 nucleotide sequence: TGTGCCAGCAGCTTGGCCGAATGGGGACGCTCCTACGAGCAGTACTTC.

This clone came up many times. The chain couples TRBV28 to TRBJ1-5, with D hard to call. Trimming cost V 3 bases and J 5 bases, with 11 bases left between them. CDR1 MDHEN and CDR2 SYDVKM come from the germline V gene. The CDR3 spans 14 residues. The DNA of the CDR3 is TGTGCCAGCAGTTTGGGAATCGGGTATCAGCCCCAGCATTTT. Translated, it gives CASSLGIGYQPQHF. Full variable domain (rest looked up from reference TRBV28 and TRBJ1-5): DVKVTQSSRYLVKRTGEKVFLECVQDMDHENMFWYRQDPGLGLRLIYFSYDVKMKEKGDIPEGYSVSREKKERFSLILESASTNQTSMYLCASSLGIGYQPQHFGDGTRLSIL.

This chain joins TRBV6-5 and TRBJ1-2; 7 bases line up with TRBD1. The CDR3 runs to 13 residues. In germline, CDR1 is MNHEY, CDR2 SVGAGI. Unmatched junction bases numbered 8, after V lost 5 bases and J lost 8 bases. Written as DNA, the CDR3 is TGTGCCAGCAGTAAAAGAGGGGGCTGGGGCTACACCTTC. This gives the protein CASSKRGGWGYTF.

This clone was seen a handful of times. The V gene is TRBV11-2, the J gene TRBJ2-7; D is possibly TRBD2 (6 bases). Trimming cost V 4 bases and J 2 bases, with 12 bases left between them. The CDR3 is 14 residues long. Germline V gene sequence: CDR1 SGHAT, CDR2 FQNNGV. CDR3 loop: CASSWAEGAYEQYF. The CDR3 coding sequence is TGTGCCAGCAGCTGGGCGGAGGGAGCCTACGAGCAGTACTTC.

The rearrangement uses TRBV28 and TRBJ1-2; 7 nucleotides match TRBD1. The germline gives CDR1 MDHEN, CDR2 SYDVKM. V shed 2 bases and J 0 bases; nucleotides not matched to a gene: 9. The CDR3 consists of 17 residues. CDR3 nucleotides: TGTGCCAGCAGTTTACTCCCGGGACAGCCCCCTAACTATGGCTACACCTTC. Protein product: CASSLLPGQPPNYGYTF.

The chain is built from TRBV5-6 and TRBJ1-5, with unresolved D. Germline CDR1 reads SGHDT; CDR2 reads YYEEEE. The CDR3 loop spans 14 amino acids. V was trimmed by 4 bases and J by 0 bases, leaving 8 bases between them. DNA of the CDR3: TGTGCCAGCAGCCCCCGATTTAGCAATCAGCCCCAGCATTTT. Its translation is CASSPRFSNQPQHF.

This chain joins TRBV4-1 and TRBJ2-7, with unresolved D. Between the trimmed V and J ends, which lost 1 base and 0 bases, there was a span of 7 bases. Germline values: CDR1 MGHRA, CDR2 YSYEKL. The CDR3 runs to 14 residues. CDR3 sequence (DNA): TGCGCCAGCAGCCAAGTCGATAGCTCCTACGAGCAGTACTTC. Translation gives CASSQVDSSYEQYF.

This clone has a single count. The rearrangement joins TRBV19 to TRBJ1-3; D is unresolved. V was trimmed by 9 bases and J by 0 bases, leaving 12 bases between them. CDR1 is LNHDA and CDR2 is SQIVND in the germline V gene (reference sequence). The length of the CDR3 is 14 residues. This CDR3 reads CASQGLVSGNTIYF. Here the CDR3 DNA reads TGTGCCAGCCAAGGACTAGTCTCTGGAAACACCATATATTTT.

CDR3 sequence: CASSDVKAYEQYF. CDR3 nucleotides: TGTGCCAGCAGTGATGTAAAGGCCTACGAGCAGTACTTC. The chain couples TRBV25-1 to TRBJ2-7; D is unresolved. V was cut by 3 bases and J by 2 bases, with 8 bases left in between. Germline loops: CDR1 MGHDK, CDR2 SYGVNS. CDR3 size: 13 residues.

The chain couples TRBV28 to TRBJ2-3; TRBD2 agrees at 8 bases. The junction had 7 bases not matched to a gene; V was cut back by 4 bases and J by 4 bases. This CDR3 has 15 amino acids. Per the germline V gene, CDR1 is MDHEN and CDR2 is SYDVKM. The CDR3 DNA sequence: TGTGCCAGCAGTTCTACGGGAGGGCGCCCAGATACGCAGTATTTT. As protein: CASSSTGGRPDTQYF.

The DNA of the CDR3 is TGTGCCAGCAGTAGGAGGACAGCCGCAGAAAAACTGTTTTTT. Its translation: CASSRRTAAEKLFF. This rearrangement joins TRBV2 to TRBJ1-4; TRBD1 is a possible D gene (6 bases). V gave up 5 bases and J gave up 8 bases, with 15 bases separating them. CDR1 is SNHLY, CDR2 FYNNEI, per germline. The CDR3 has 14 residues. The complete variable domain, with remaining parts taken from reference TRBV2 and TRBJ1-4, reads EPEVTQTPSHQVTQMGQEVILRCVPISNHLYFYWYRQILGQKVEFLVSFYNNEISEKSEIFDDQFSVERPDGSNFTLKIRSTKLEDSAMYFCASSRRTAAEKLFFGSGTQLSVL.

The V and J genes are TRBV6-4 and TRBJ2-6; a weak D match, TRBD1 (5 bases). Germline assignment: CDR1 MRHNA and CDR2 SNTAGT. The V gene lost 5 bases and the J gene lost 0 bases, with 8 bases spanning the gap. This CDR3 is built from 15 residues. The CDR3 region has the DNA TGTGCCAGCAGTTACGACAGCTCTGGGGCCAACGTCCTGACTTTC. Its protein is CASSYDSSGANVLTF.

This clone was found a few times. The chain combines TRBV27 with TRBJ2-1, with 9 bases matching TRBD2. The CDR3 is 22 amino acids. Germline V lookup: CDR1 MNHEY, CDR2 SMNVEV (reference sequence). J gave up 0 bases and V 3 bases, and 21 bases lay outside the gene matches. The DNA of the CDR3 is TGTGCCAGCAGTTTCCCTCCCGCCGGAGCTAGCGGGACCCAAAGCTCCTACAATGAGCAGTTCTTC. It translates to CASSFPPAGASGTQSSYNEQFF.